Presented here are 19 T cell receptor beta chains from one specimen sequenced in a study of early T cells in non-severe SARS-CoV-2 infection. TCRdb recomputed calls from the 5' RACE reads with MiXCR, one row per CDR3 protein. This sample has about 44,000 distinct CDR3 sequences, with less than 7% found just once. The source material was whole blood. These receptors came from an adult who was a healthcare worker with PCR-confirmed SARS-CoV-2 infection or an uninfected control (not recorded which).

This clonotype was seen at least ten times. This chain uses TRBV7-2 with TRBJ1-1, with D unclear. Per germline, CDR1 SGHTA and CDR2 FQGNSA. The CDR3 totals 14 residues. Between the trimmed V and J ends, which lost 5 bases and 1 base, there was a span of 11 bases. CDR3 amino acids: CASSPDLKNTEAFF. The CDR3 bases are TGTGCCAGCAGCCCGGACCTCAAGAACACTGAAGCTTTCTTT.

V usage is TRBV20-1 and J usage is TRBJ1-5; tentative D call: TRBD1 (6 bases). Germline values: CDR1 DFQATT, CDR2 SNEGSKA (reference sequence). The V end was cut by 0 bases, the J end by 2 bases, with 8 bases between. This CDR3 has 14 residues. The CDR3 region has the DNA TGCAGTGCTAGAGAGCCAGGGGGCAATCAGCCCCAGCATTTT. The encoded protein is CSAREPGGNQPQHF.

The CDR3 loop reads CASGLAETQYF. CDR3 sequence (DNA): TGTGCTAGTGGTTTGGCAGAGACCCAGTACTTC. The chain is built from TRBV12-5 and TRBJ2-5; D is uncertain. The CDR3 runs 11 residues. Germline loops: CDR1 LGHNT, CDR2 FRNRAP. Trimming took 1 base from V and 4 from J, leaving 1 base between them.

The table lists this clonotype with many counts. The gene calls are TRBV20-1 and TRBJ1-3; 10 bases agree with TRBD1. This CDR3 is built from 14 residues. The germline gives CDR1 DFQATT, CDR2 SNEGSKA (reference sequence). Unmatched junction bases numbered 6, after V lost 6 bases and J lost 4 bases. This chain's CDR3 is CSAAGQGSGNTIYF. DNA of the CDR3: TGCAGTGCCGCGGGACAGGGGAGCGGAAACACCATATATTTT.

Ten or more counts support this clonotype. This sequence joins TRBV15 and TRBJ1-6; possibly TRBD1 for D (5 bases). V was cut by 3 bases and J by 2 bases, with 8 bases left in between. The CDR3 covers 15 residues. Looked up from germline, CDR1 is LNHNV and CDR2 is YYDKDF (reference sequence). The CDR3 DNA sequence: TGTGCCACCAGCAGCCAACAGGCCTATAATTCACCCCTCCACTTT. This translates into CATSSQQAYNSPLHF.

The chain combines TRBV10-3 with TRBJ1-2; D remains unclear. The CDR3 is 14 amino acids. Germline CDR1 and CDR2: ENHRY and SYGVKD. Trimming pared 3 bases from V and 7 bases from J, leaving 15 bases between. CDR3 residues: CAISDPDPGRGYTF. DNA of the CDR3: TGTGCCATCAGTGACCCGGACCCGGGCCGTGGCTACACCTTC.

A few counts support this clonotype. The V call is TRBV18, the J call TRBJ1-3; D unclear. The V end was cut by 3 bases, the J end by 0 bases, with 18 bases between. From germline, CDR1 is KGHSH and CDR2 LQKENI. The CDR3 consists of 18 residues. CDR3 bases: TGTGCCAGCTCACCGAACAGTCCCTCTCTCATCTCTGGAAACACCATATATTTT. Translated: CASSPNSPSLISGNTIYF.

The table lists this clonotype with many counts. The CDR3 nucleotides are TGTGCCAGCAGACCACAGGGAGTAAACGAGCAGTACTTC. This codes for CASRPQGVNEQYF. V and J are TRBV6-6 and TRBJ2-7, with a possible D match to TRBD1 (6 bases). Germline CDR1 reads MNHNY; CDR2 reads SVGAGI (reference sequence). Trimming took off 6 bases at V and 5 bases at J, with 14 bases between the two ends. This CDR3 has 13 amino acids.

A note on this clonotype: A much larger clonotype is one base distant, so this may be a read error. The chain couples TRBV11-2 to TRBJ2-2; D is perhaps TRBD2 (5 bases). Germline CDR1 reads SGHAT; CDR2 reads FQNNGV. This CDR3 spans 11 amino acids. The CDR3 region has the DNA TGTGCCAGCAGGTTCACCGGGGAGCTGTATTTT. Translation: CASRFTGELYF.

This rearrangement joins TRBV7-9 to TRBJ2-3, with D possibly TRBD2 on 6 matching bases. The CDR3 length is 15 residues. Trimming removed 1 base at V and 2 bases at J, with 10 bases between. CDR1 and CDR2 from the germline V gene are SEHNR and FQNEAQ (reference sequence). This chain's CDR3 is CASSLGRTNTDTQYF. CDR3 in DNA: TGTGCCAGCAGCTTAGGGCGGACTAACACAGATACGCAGTATTTT.

This clonotype has ten or more counts. The genes are TRBV6-6 and TRBJ2-3; 9 positions match TRBD1. The CDR3 has 15 residues. Germline-derived CDR1 and CDR2 are MNHNY and SVGAGI (reference sequence). V was clipped by 1 base and J by 2 bases; unmatched bases: 1. In nucleotides, the CDR3 is TGTGCCAGCAGTTACTGGACAGGGGACACAGATACGCAGTATTTT. This sequence encodes CASSYWTGDTDTQYF.

V is TRBV30 and J is TRBJ1-1; D possibly corresponds to TRBD1 (6 bases). CDR3 length: 13 amino acids. In germline, CDR1 is GTSNPN, CDR2 SVGIG (reference sequence). The ends were cut back, 5 bases at V and 6 bases at J, with 16 bases in the middle. This CDR3 reads CAWWDTGGAEAFF. The CDR3 nucleotides read TGTGCCTGGTGGGACACGGGAGGAGCTGAAGCTTTCTTT.

This clonotype showed up just a few times. The chain uses TRBV12-3 or TRBV12-4 and TRBJ2-4; 8 nucleotides line up with TRBD1. With 6 bases clipped from V and 8 bases from J, the junction kept 9 bases outside the gene matches. This CDR3 is built from 14 residues. This CDR3 is CASSPGQGVHIQYF. CDR3 in DNA: TGTGCCAGCAGCCCTGGACAGGGCGTGCACATTCAGTACTTC.

The V call is TRBV28, the J call TRBJ2-7; D remains ambiguous. V lost 10 bases, J lost 2 bases, and 12 bases lay in between. The CDR3 runs to 12 residues. Germline V CDR1 and CDR2: MDHEN, SYDVKM. The CDR3 region is CATMTETYEQYF. CDR3 in DNA: TGTGCCACCATGACCGAGACCTACGAGCAGTACTTC.

This clonotype was observed at least ten times. This chain joins TRBV5-4 and TRBJ1-6; D unresolved. CDR1 is SGHNT and CDR2 is YYREEE in the germline V gene (reference sequence). This CDR3 comprises 15 residues. V shed 5 bases and J shed 0 bases, with 9 bases lying between them. The CDR3 DNA reads as TGTGCCAGCAGTTGGGAGTCCTCCTATAATTCACCCCTCCACTTT. Protein: CASSWESSYNSPLHF.

This clonotype has ten or more counts. The V and J genes are TRBV6-5 and TRBJ1-5; perhaps TRBD1 as D (5 bases). Germline assignment: CDR1 MNHEY and CDR2 SVGAGI. This CDR3 comprises 12 residues. The germline V and J ends were trimmed by 5 bases and 6 bases, with 8 bases remaining between them. The CDR3 reads CASSRGGQPQHF. The CDR3 DNA sequence: TGTGCCAGCAGTCGGGGGGGTCAGCCCCAGCATTTT.

There are many counts of this clonotype. The rearrangement links TRBV7-9 to TRBJ1-1, with D possibly being TRBD1 (5 bases). CDR1 and CDR2 (germline): SEHNR, FQNEAQ (reference sequence). CDR3 size: 14 residues. V was clipped by 1 base and J by 1 base, with 7 bases between them. CDR3 amino acids: CASSLGQPNTEAFF. The CDR3 DNA is TGTGCCAGCAGCTTAGGACAGCCGAACACTGAAGCTTTCTTT.

This clonotype was detected ten times or more. The chain employs TRBV2 and TRBJ2-2; a possible D gene is TRBD1 (6 bases). CDR1 SNHLY and CDR2 FYNNEI come from the germline V gene. Trimming left V 1 base short and J 4 bases short, with 10 bases between. The CDR3 sequence is 15 residues long. The CDR3 loop reads CASSEGTVSTGELFF. The CDR3, as DNA: TGTGCCAGCAGTGAAGGGACAGTGAGCACCGGGGAGCTGTTTTTT. Full variable domain (outside the CDR3, taken from reference TRBV2 and TRBJ2-2): EPEVTQTPSHQVTQMGQEVILRCVPISNHLYFYWYRQILGQKVEFLVSFYNNEISEKSEIFDDQFSVERPDGSNFTLKIRSTKLEDSAMYFCASSEGTVSTGELFFGEGSRLTVL.

The J gene is TRBJ2-1, the V gene TRBV6-1, with 9 bases that match TRBD2. The CDR3 is 15 residues long. The germline V gene encodes CDR1 MNHNS and CDR2 SASEGT. The V gene end was trimmed by 3 bases and the J gene end by 7 bases; junction bases not matched to a gene: 7. The CDR3 region has the DNA TGTGCCAGCAGTGAGCCTAGCGGGGATTATAATGAGCAGTTCTTC. The encoded protein is CASSEPSGDYNEQFF.